A selection of T cell receptor beta chains follows, all from one sample in a study of Graves' ophthalmopathy and Graves' hyperthyroidism. Via MiXCR, TCRdb re-called the multiplex PCR reads, giving one row per CDR3 protein. There are 900,000 to 1,200,000 distinct CDR3 sequences in the sample; about 38% occur only once, and 11% lies in the top ten. Sequencing was carried out using peripheral blood or thyroid tissue (not recorded which). These receptors came from an adult man with Graves' hyperthyroidism. CDR3s include the opening cysteine and the closing phenylalanine or tryptophan. D genes are given only for firm matches. Expanded clones are given a class, and other clones once, few, many or no size at all.

D gene	V gene	J gene	clone size	CDR3 DNA	CDR3 protein
TRBD1	TRBV7-2	TRBJ1-4	.	TGTGCCAGCAGCCCATATGGACAGGGGCGTGATGGTGAAAAACTGTTTTTT	CASSPYGQGRDGEKLFF
.	TRBV4-3	TRBJ1-1	many	TGCGCCAGCAGTTACAGGACGGGAGGGACTGAAGCTTTCTTT	CASSYRTGGTEAFF
.	TRBV12-3/TRBV12-4	TRBJ1-1	.	TGTGCCAGCAGTTGGAGTATTCCCGTCCCAAACACTGAAGCTTTCTTT	CASSWSIPVPNTEAFF
.	TRBV19	TRBJ1-6	.	TGTGCCAGTACCTATTCCGGGACCGCAAATTCACCCCTCCACTTT	CASTYSGTANSPLHF
TRBD1	TRBV7-9	TRBJ2-7	.	TGTGCCAGCAGATACCCGGGACAGGGGGCGTCGGAGCAGTACTTC	CASRYPGQGASEQYF
.	TRBV19	TRBJ2-6	many	TGTGCCAGTAGTAACGTGAGGTTTTCTGGGGCCAACGTCCTGACTTTC	CASSNVRFSGANVLTF
TRBD2	TRBV10-1	TRBJ2-3	many	TGCGCCAGCAGCCAAGGACTAGTAAAGGATACGCAGTATTTT	CASSQGLVKDTQYF
TRBD1	TRBV7-9	TRBJ1-5	.	TGTGCCAGCAGCCCCGTTGAACAGGGGAGGAATCAGCCCCAGCATTTT	CASSPVEQGRNQPQHF
.	TRBV20-1	TRBJ1-3	.	TGCAGTGCTAGAACTACCGGGATCGACTCTGGAAACACCATATATTTT	CSARTTGIDSGNTIYF
.	TRBV4-1	TRBJ2-7	.	TGCGCCAGCAGCCAAAACCGGGTAGGAGAGCAGTACTTC	CASSQNRVGEQYF
.	TRBV7-2	TRBJ1-1	many	TGTGCCAGCAGCTTAGCGGTGGGTCATTCTGAAGCTTTCTTT	CASSLAVGHSEAFF
.	TRBV19	TRBJ2-3	.	TGTGCCTGGAGTATGGGGGGGGCAGACACGCAGTATTTT	CAWSMGGADTQYF
.	TRBV6-5	TRBJ1-2	.	TGTGCCAGCAGTGACGGTAGCGAAGGCTACACCTTC	CASSDGSEGYTF
.	TRBV7-8	TRBJ2-2	few	TGTGCCAGCAGCTTATTACAGCAGCCCGGGGAGCTGTTTTTT	CASSLLQQPGELFF
TRBD2	TRBV11-2	TRBJ2-7	.	TGTGCCAGCAGTTCGGTAGCGGGAGGGTACGAGCAGTACTTC	CASSSVAGGYEQYF
.	TRBV2	TRBJ1-1	.	TGTGCCAGCATTTCGGGTTCTGAAGCTTTCTTT	CASISGSEAFF
.	TRBV2	TRBJ2-5	many	TGTGCCAGCAGTGAATCGGTAGCCCCGTTAGAGACCCAGTACTTC	CASSESVAPLETQYF
.	TRBV15	TRBJ2-6	.	TGTGCCACCAGCTCGGTGAGGACGAGCTCTGGGGCCAACGTCCTGACTTTC	CATSSVRTSSGANVLTF
.	TRBV20-1	TRBJ2-7	.	TGCAGTGCGGGCCTGAGCGGCTACGAGCAGTACTTC	CSAGLSGYEQYF
TRBD1	TRBV19	TRBJ1-1	.	TGTGCCAGTGCCAAAGGACAGGGGGGAACTGAAGCTTTCTTT	CASAKGQGGTEAFF
TRBD1	TRBV7-8	TRBJ1-5	many	TGTGCCAGCCAGACAGGGGTACCTACCAATCAGCCCCAGCATTTT	CASQTGVPTNQPQHF
.	TRBV11-1	TRBJ1-6	.	TGTGCCAGCAGCCCTGGACGGATTAATTCACCCCTCCACTTT	CASSPGRINSPLHF
.	TRBV7-3	TRBJ1-1	.	TGTGCCAGCAGCTTAAACCCCCCACAGGGTGCATATTCGATGAACACTGAAGCTTTCTTT	CASSLNPPQGAYSMNTEAFF
.	TRBV7-9	TRBJ2-1	.	TGTGCCAGCAGCTTCAAAGGGGGGAGTGAGCAGTTCTTC	CASSFKGGSEQFF